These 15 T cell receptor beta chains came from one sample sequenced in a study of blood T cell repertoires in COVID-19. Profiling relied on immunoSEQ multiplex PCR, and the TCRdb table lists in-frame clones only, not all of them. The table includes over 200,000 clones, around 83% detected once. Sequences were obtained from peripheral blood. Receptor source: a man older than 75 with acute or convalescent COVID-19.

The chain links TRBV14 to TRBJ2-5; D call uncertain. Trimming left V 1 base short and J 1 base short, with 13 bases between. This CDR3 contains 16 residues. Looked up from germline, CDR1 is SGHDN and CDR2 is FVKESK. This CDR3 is CASSQAYGSGQETQYF. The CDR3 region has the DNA TGTGCCAGCAGCCAAGCTTATGGCAGTGGCCAAGAGACCCAGTACTTC.

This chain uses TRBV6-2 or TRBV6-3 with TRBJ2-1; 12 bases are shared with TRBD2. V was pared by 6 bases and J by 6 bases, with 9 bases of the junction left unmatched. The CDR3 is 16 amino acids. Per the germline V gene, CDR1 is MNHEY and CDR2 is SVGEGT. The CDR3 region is CASSPSGGARGNEQFF. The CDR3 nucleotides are TGTGCCAGCAGCCCTAGCGGGGGGGCCCGCGGCAATGAGCAGTTCTTC.

The CDR3 here is CASSMGHPRLAGPIEQFF. In DNA, the CDR3 is TGTGCCAGTAGTATGGGCCACCCCAGACTAGCGGGGCCCATTGAGCAGTTCTTC. This rearrangement joins TRBV19 to TRBJ2-1, with 11 bases lining up with TRBD2. The V segment lost 3 bases and the J segment 9 bases; nucleotides outside the gene matches: 16. The CDR3 totals 18 residues. Looked up from germline, CDR1 is LNHDA and CDR2 is SQIVND (reference sequence).

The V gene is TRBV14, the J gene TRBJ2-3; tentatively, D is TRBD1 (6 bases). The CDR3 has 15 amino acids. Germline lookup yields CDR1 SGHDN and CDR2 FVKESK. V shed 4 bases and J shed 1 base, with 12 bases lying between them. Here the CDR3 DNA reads TGTGCCAGCAGCCCCGGGACATCCGGCACAGATACGCAGTATTTT. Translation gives CASSPGTSGTDTQYF.

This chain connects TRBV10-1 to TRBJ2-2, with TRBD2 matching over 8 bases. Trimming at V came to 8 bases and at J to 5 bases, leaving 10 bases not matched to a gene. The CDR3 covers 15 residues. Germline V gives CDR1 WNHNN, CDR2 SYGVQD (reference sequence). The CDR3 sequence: CASSSGGAGTGELFF. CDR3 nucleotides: TGCGCCAGCTCATCGGGGGGGGCTGGAACCGGGGAGCTGTTTTTT.

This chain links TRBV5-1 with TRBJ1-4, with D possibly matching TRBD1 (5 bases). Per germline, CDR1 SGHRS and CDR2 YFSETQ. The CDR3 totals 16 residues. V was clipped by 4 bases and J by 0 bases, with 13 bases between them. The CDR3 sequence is CASSATGVATNEKLFF. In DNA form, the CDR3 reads TGCGCCAGCAGCGCTACAGGCGTTGCAACTAATGAAAAACTGTTTTTT.

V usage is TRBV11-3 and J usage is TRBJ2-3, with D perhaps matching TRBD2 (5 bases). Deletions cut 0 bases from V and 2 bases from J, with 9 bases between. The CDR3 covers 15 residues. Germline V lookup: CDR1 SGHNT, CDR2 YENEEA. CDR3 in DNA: TGTGCCAGCAGCTTAGATCCGGGATACACAGATACGCAGTATTTT. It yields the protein CASSLDPGYTDTQYF.

The CDR3 DNA is TGTGCCACCCGGAGGGGCAGTAACGCCGCTAATGAAAAACTGTTTTTT. It translates to CATRRGSNAANEKLFF. The V call is TRBV19, the J call TRBJ1-4, with D possibly matching TRBD1 (5 bases). Germline values: CDR1 LNHDA, CDR2 SQIVND (reference sequence). This CDR3 region has 16 residues. Trimming cost V 10 bases and J 3 bases, with 21 bases left between them.

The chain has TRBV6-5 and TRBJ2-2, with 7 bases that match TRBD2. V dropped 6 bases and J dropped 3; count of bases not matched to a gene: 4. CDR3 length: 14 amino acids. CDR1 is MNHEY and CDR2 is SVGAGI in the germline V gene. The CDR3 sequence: CASRSGAHTGELFF. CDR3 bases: TGTGCCAGCAGGAGCGGGGCCCACACCGGGGAGCTGTTTTTT.

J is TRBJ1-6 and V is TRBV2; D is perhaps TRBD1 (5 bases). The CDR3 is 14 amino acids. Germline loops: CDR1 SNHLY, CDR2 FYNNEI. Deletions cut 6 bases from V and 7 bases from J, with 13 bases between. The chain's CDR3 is CASRAGGGNSPLHF. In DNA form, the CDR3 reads TGTGCCAGCAGAGCGGGGGGAGGGAATTCACCCCTCCACTTT.

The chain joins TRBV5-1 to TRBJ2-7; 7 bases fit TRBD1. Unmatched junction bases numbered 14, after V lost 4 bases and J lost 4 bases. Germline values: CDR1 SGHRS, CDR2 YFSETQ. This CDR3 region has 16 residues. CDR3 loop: CASSEGTVRTYYEQYF. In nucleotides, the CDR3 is TGCGCCAGCAGCGAAGGGACAGTTAGGACCTATTACGAGCAGTACTTC.

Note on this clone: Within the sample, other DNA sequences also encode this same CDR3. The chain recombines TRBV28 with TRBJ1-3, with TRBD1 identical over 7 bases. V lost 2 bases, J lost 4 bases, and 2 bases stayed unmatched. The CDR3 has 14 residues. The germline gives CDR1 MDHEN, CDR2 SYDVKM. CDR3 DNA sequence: TGTGCCAGCAGTTTACCGGGACAGGGAAACACCATATATTTT. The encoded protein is CASSLPGQGNTIYF.

CDR3 sequence reads: CASSLAGTATYEQYF. In DNA form, the CDR3 reads TGTGCCAGTAGCCTGGCCGGGACAGCAACCTACGAGCAGTACTTC. The V and J genes are TRBV19 and TRBJ2-7; 7 nucleotides align to TRBD1. This CDR3 comprises 15 residues. CDR1 and CDR2 from the germline V gene are LNHDA and SQIVND (reference sequence). V gave up 6 bases and J gave up 2 bases; unmatched junction bases: 10.

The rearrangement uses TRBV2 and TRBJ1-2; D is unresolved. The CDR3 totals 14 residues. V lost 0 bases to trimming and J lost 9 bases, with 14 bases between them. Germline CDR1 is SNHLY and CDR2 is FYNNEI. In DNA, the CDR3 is TGTGCCAGCAGTGAAGCCCTGAGAGATGGTCGCTACACCTTC. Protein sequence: CASSEALRDGRYTF.

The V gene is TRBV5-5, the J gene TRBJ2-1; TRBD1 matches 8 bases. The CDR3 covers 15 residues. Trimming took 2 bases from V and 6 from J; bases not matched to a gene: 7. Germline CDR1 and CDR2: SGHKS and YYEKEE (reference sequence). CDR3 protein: CASSFGGQAGNEQFF. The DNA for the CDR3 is TGTGCCAGCAGCTTCGGGGGACAGGCTGGCAATGAGCAGTTCTTC.